This T cell receptor beta chain stems from a study of CD8 T cells in Susac syndrome. Overall study context: Five or six sequenced Susac syndrome patients had clinically active disease, while roughly 8 were in remission.

Germline CDR1 reads MNHEY; CDR2 reads SVGAGI. Trimming stripped 4 bases from V and 1 base from J, with 11 bases between. The length of the CDR3 is 16 residues. The RNA, roughly 0.45 to 1 ug, was put through reverse transcription using random hexamers. Multiplex PCR with immunoSEQ amplified the TCR beta CDR3 across 54 Vbeta and 13 Jbeta. Via MiXCR, TCRdb re-called the immunoSEQ multiplex PCR reads, giving one row per CDR3 protein. The data show 140,000 or so distinct CDR3 sequences, roughly 95% seen once. The specimen sequenced was CD4+ T cells from PBMCs. The TCR comes from a human donor with Susac syndrome. The chain carries TRBV6-5 and TRBJ2-6; D ambiguous. The chain's CDR3 is CASSWTYGSGANVLTF. In DNA, the CDR3 is TGTGCCAGCAGTTGGACCTACGGGTCTGGGGCCAACGTCCTGACTTTC.